Presented here are 4 T cell receptor beta chains from one specimen sequenced in a study of identical twins. TCRdb processed the 5' RACE reads anew with MiXCR; each CDR3 protein has one entry. The table lists fewer than 250,000 distinct CDR3 sequences, roughly 7% of them singletons. These records were also assigned to another study, of yellow fever vaccine responses in identical twins.

Sequencing was done on a sample of memory (CD45RO+) T cells sorted from blood. These receptors were obtained from a woman under 30 in good health.

This clonotype has only a few counts. The chain joins TRBV6-1 to TRBJ2-3; TRBD2 aligns across 10 bases. V lost 2 bases, J lost 5 bases, and 4 bases stayed unmatched. Looked up from germline, CDR1 is MNHNS and CDR2 is SASEGT. This CDR3 contains 15 residues. Here the CDR3 DNA reads TGTGCCAGCAGTGAAAGCGCTAGCGGGAGAGATACGCAGTATTTT. Translating it yields CASSESASGRDTQYF.

This clonotype was detected a few times. The genes are TRBV7-2 and TRBJ2-1; D is undetermined. The CDR3 runs to 13 residues. Germline CDR1 and CDR2: SGHTA and FQGNSA. The germline V and J ends were trimmed by 2 bases and 5 bases, with 7 bases remaining between them. CDR3 sequence: CASSLSRDNEQFF. The CDR3 DNA reads as TGTGCCAGCAGCTTATCCCGTGACAATGAGCAGTTCTTC.

This clonotype has only a few counts. The CDR3 bases are TGTGCCAGCAGCGTCACTAGCGGGGGACACACAGATACGCAGTATTTT. As protein: CASSVTSGGHTDTQYF. This rearrangement joins TRBV11-3 to TRBJ2-3, with 11 positions matching TRBD2. Germline-derived CDR1 and CDR2 are SGHNT and YENEEA. CDR3 length equals 16 residues. V lost 5 bases to trimming and J lost 2 bases; unmatched junction nucleotides: 6.

This clonotype was observed at least ten times. DNA for the CDR3: TGTGCCAGCAGTTCCGGGCAAAACTATGGCGGCTACACCTTC. This codes for CASSSGQNYGGYTF. This chain joins TRBV27 and TRBJ1-2; D is unresolved. Germline assignment: CDR1 MNHEY and CDR2 SMNVEV (reference sequence). The CDR3 loop spans 14 amino acids. The germline V and J ends were trimmed by 4 bases and 8 bases, with 17 bases remaining between them.